This T cell receptor (beta chain) is drawn from a study of CDR3 diversity in severe acne. This clonotype was seen more than once but under ten times. Germline V gives CDR1 SGDLS, CDR2 YYNGEE. V was clipped by 4 bases and J by 7 bases; unmatched bases: 9. This CDR3 has 15 amino acids. TCRdb called the PCR reads again in MiXCR, with one record for every CDR3 protein. In the table there are roughly 100,000 distinct CDR3 sequences, roughly 51% of which are singletons. Sequenced: blood. The receptor comes from a male donor with acne. The chain is built from TRBV9 and TRBJ1-5; 9 bases are a match to TRBD1. CDR3 loop: CASSPGQGGVQPQHF. DNA of the CDR3: TGTGCCAGCAGCCCGGGACAGGGAGGAGTCCAGCCCCAGCATTTT.